Following are 4 T cell receptor beta chains from one sample sequenced in a study of OX40 agonist ivuxolimab in advanced cancers. Profiling relied on immunoSEQ multiplex PCR, and the TCRdb table lists in-frame clones only, not all of them. Of some 90,000 clones listed, roughly 93% are singletons. The source material was CD4+ or CD8+ T cells sorted from blood, sampled in a trial of the OX40 agonist ivuxolimab. The receptors come from an adult with an advanced solid tumor such as melanoma, head and neck, liver or kidney cancer.

The V call is TRBV28, the J call TRBJ1-4; 9 positions agree with TRBD1. The V gene's germline CDR1 is MDHEN and CDR2 SYDVKM. The V and J ends lost 3 bases and 4 bases, in that order; junction bases with no gene match: 9. There are 17 residues in the CDR3. The DNA of the CDR3 is TGTGCCAGCAGTTTTGGGGACAGGGTTTTGAGTAATGAAAAACTGTTTTTT. The encoded protein is CASSFGDRVLSNEKLFF.

The rearrangement uses TRBV19 and TRBJ1-1; 8 positions agree with TRBD1. Germline V CDR1 and CDR2: LNHDA, SQIVND (reference sequence). There are 16 residues in the CDR3. V lost 5 bases, J lost 5 bases, and 13 bases stayed unmatched. CDR3 protein: CASSPNRQGRRTEAFF. The CDR3 DNA reads TGTGCCAGTAGTCCGAACAGACAGGGGCGGCGTACTGAAGCTTTCTTT. The entire variable domain, with the rest obtained from reference TRBV19 and TRBJ1-1, is as follows: DGGITQSPKYLFRKEGQNVTLSCEQNLNHDAMYWYRQDPGQGLRLIYYSQIVNDFQKGDIAEGYSVSREKKESFPLTVTSAQKNPTAFYLCASSPNRQGRRTEAFFGQGTRLTVV.

This clone showed up just once. This chain links TRBV15 with TRBJ2-3, with 8 positions matching TRBD2. V shed 0 bases, J shed 0 bases, and the junction held 5 bases outside the gene matches. Germline V gene lookup returns CDR1 LNHNV and CDR2 YYDKDF (reference sequence). The CDR3 covers 17 residues. This CDR3 reads CATSRDRLALSTDTQYF. The CDR3 region has the DNA TGTGCCACCAGCAGAGATAGACTAGCGCTTAGCACAGATACGCAGTATTTT.

In its sample, this clone was seen once. The genes are TRBV29-1 and TRBJ2-2, with a weak D call TRBD1 (5 bases). This CDR3 has 14 residues. The V end was cut by 4 bases, the J end by 0 bases, with 9 bases between. Germline V gene sequence: CDR1 SQVTM, CDR2 ANQGSEA. CDR3: CSVVADTNTGELFF. The CDR3 DNA is TGCAGCGTTGTTGCGGACACGAACACCGGGGAGCTGTTTTTT.